The clone carrying this T cell receptor beta chain has only one observation. The target antigen is unknown. The entry originates in a study of T cell responses to AZD1222 COVID-19 vaccine. The data were produced by immunoSEQ multiplex PCR, yet TCRdb's version contains in-frame clones alone and is incomplete. The sample includes approximately 200,000 clones, approximately 87% of them seen just once. With V trimmed by 1 base and J by 7 bases, 7 bases remained unmatched. The CDR3 contains 17 residues. CDR1 is LGHNA and CDR2 is YNFKEQ in the germline V gene. Study-wide results and caveats: All repertoire sampling was performed exclusively after the peak T cell response. Two AZD1222 doses significantly raised spike-specific TCR breadth and depth over controls. Baseline testing showed seropositivity in only a handful of AZD1222 recipients. Unmutated variant regions reportedly attract nearly half of all spike-specific TCRs.

This clonotype was obtained from an adult in good health. Sequenced here: peripheral blood, sampled on day 0 of MenACWY control vaccination. The chain is built from TRBV4-2 and TRBJ1-4; 12 positions match TRBD1. In DNA, the CDR3 is TGTGCCAGCAGCCAAGTGGGACAGGGGGCTTTTTTTGAAAAACTGTTTTTT. The encoded protein is CASSQVGQGAFFEKLFF.